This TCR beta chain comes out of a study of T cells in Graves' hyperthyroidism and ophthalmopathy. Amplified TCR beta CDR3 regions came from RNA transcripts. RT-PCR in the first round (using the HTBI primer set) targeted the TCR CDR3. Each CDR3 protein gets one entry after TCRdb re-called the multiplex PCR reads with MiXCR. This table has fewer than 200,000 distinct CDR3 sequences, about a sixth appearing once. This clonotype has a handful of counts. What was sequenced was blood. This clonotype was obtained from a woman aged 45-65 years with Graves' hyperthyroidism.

The CDR3 loop is CATSRDQFGQFLSNQPQHF. In nucleotides, the CDR3 is TGTGCCACCAGCAGAGATCAGTTTGGACAGTTCCTTAGCAATCAGCCCCAGCATTTT. This chain connects TRBV15 to TRBJ1-5, with a tentative D call TRBD1 (6 bases). CDR1 LNHNV and CDR2 YYDKDF come from the germline V gene (reference sequence). V was pared by 0 bases and J by 0 bases, with 18 bases between. CDR3 size: 19 residues.